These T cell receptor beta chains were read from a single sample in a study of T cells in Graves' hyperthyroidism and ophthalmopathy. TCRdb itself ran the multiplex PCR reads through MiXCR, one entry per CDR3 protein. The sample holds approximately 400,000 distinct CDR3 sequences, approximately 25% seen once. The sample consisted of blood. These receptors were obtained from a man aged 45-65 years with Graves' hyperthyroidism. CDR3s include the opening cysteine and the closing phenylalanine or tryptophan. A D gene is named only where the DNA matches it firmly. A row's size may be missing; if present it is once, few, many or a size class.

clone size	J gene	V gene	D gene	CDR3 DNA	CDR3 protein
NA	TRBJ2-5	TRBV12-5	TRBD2	TGTGCTAGTGGTAGCCCGCTTTTGGGTAGCGGGGGCGGGGAGACCCAGTACTTC	CASGSPLLGSGGGETQYF
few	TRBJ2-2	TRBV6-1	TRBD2	TGTGCCAGCAGTGAATCGGTCTGGACTAGCGGGAGATCCGGGGAGCTGTTTTTT	CASSESVWTSGRSGELFF
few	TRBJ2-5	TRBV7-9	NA	TGTGCCAGCAGACCGCCCCTCAGGGGTGGGGAGACCCAGTACTTC	CASRPPLRGGETQYF
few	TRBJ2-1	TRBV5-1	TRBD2	TGCGCCAGCAGCTTACAGGCACTAGCGGGAGGCAATGAGCAGTTCTTC	CASSLQALAGGNEQFF
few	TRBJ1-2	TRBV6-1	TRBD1	TGTGCCAGCAGTGAACCGACAGGGAACTATGGCTACACCTTC	CASSEPTGNYGYTF
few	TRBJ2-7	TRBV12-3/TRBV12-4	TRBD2	TGTGCCAGCAGTCCGGGACTAGCAAACCACGAGCAGTACTTC	CASSPGLANHEQYF
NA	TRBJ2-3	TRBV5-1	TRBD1	TGCGCCAGCAGCTACGGACAGGGGGCAGATACGCAGTATTTT	CASSYGQGADTQYF
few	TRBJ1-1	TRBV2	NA	TGTGCCAGCAGAAAATCCCGGGGGGCGAACACTGAAGCTTTCTTT	CASRKSRGANTEAFF
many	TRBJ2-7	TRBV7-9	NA	TGTGCCAGCAGCCCCGGTGGGTCCGAGCAGTACTTC	CASSPGGSEQYF
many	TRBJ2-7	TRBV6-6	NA	TGTGCCAGCAGTTACTCGGGCGGCAGCCACACGTACGAGCAGTACTTC	CASSYSGGSHTYEQYF
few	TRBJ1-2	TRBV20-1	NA	TGCAGTGCTAGACCCGGGAATGGCTACACCTTC	CSARPGNGYTF
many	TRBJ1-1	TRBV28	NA	TGTGCCAGCAGCCCGCGGGCCACAGGGAGGGCTGAAGCTTTCTTT	CASSPRATGRAEAFF
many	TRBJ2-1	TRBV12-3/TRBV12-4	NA	TGTGCCAGCAGTTTGTCGGAGGGCCCTTCCAATGAGCAGTTCTTC	CASSLSEGPSNEQFF
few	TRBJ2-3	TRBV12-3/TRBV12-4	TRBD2	TGTGCCAGCACCCCTCAGAGCGGGATGGTCACAGATACGCAGTATTTT	CASTPQSGMVTDTQYF
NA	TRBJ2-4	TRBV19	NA	TGTGCCAGTAGTCGGGGGCAAGAGCGGAACATTCAGTACTTC	CASSRGQERNIQYF
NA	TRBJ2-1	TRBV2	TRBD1	TGTGCCAGCAGTGAAGCATCGCAGGGGGCCGGTAATGAGCAGTTCTTC	CASSEASQGAGNEQFF
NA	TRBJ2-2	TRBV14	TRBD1	TGTGCCAGCAGGCAGACAGGGCGCACCGGGGAGCTGTTTTTT	CASRQTGRTGELFF
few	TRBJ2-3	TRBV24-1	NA	TGTGCCACCAGTGACGGCCATACGCAGTATTTT	CATSDGHTQYF
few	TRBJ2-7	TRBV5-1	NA	TGCGCCAGCAGGATTCGGCAGTACTTC	CASRIRQYF
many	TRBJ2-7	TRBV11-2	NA	TGTGCCAGCAGCCTCCCGGGATCTACGGCCTACGAGCAGTACTTC	CASSLPGSTAYEQYF
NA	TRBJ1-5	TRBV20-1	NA	TGCAGTGCTAGAGTGCAGGGTGGAGGGCCCCAGCATTTT	CSARVQGGGPQHF
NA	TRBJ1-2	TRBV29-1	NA	TGCAGCGTTGAAGACCGTCCCGGAGGGGTCTATGGCTACACCTTC	CSVEDRPGGVYGYTF